Presented here are 6 T cell receptor beta chains from one specimen sequenced in a study of T cells in Graves' hyperthyroidism and ophthalmopathy. Amplified TCR beta CDR3 regions derived from RNA transcripts. HTBI primers were used for first-round RT-PCR of the TCR CDR3. TCRdb passed the multiplex PCR reads through MiXCR, listing each CDR3 protein once. Of about 400,000 distinct CDR3 sequences in the sample, roughly 15% were seen once. Sequencing input: blood. The receptors were gathered from a woman under 40 with Graves' ophthalmopathy.

Turning to this clonotype: This may stem from a read error, because a much larger clone lies one nucleotide away. V is TRBV12-3 or TRBV12-4 and J is TRBJ1-4; 8 nucleotides agree with TRBD1. There are 14 residues in the CDR3. J was trimmed by 9 bases and V by 5 bases; bases with no gene match: 8. CDR3 sequence: CASSLPGQGKKLFF. The CDR3 DNA is TGTGCCAGCAGTCTTCCTGGACAGGGTAAAAAACTGTTTTTT.

In this sample, this clonotype turned up many times. The chain joins TRBV11-2 to TRBJ2-7, with D possibly being TRBD1 or TRBD2 (6 bases each). The ends were cut back, 4 bases at V and 9 bases at J, with 19 bases in the middle. Germline-derived CDR1 and CDR2 are SGHAT and FQNNGV. The CDR3 runs 14 residues. The CDR3, as DNA: TGTGCCAGCAGCTGGGGGGCGGCGGGGCGGAGGCAGTACTTC. Amino acid sequence: CASSWGAAGRRQYF.

V gene TRBV5-4 combines with J gene TRBJ2-1, with unresolved D. Germline values: CDR1 SGHNT, CDR2 YYREEE (reference sequence). The CDR3 extends over 13 amino acids. The V and J ends lost 4 bases and 3 bases respectively, with 8 bases between them. The CDR3 loop is CASSATDYNEQFF. CDR3 sequence (DNA): TGTGCCAGCAGCGCCACAGACTACAATGAGCAGTTCTTC. Full variable domain (remainder filled in from reference TRBV5-4 and TRBJ2-1): ETGVTQSPTHLIKTRGQQVTLRCSSQSGHNTVSWYQQALGQGPQFIFQYYREEENGRGNFPPRFSGLQFPNYSSELNVNALELDDSALYLCASSATDYNEQFFGPGTRLTVL.

The table lists this clonotype with many counts. The chain carries TRBV18 and TRBJ2-7, with 9 bases that match TRBD1. Germline-derived CDR1 and CDR2 are KGHSH and LQKENI. J gave up 5 bases and V 3 bases, and 5 bases lay outside the gene matches. The CDR3 has 14 residues. This CDR3 is CASSPPRTGDEQYF. The CDR3 DNA reads TGTGCCAGCTCACCCCCTAGGACAGGGGACGAGCAGTACTTC.

This clonotype was seen at least ten times. This chain links TRBV27 with TRBJ1-1; D may be TRBD1 (5 bases). Trimming took off 6 bases at V and 3 bases at J, with 11 bases between the two ends. Germline V gene data show CDR1 as MNHEY and CDR2 as SMNVEV (reference sequence). CDR3 length: 13 amino acids. This CDR3 reads CASRTGHYTEAFF. The CDR3 coding sequence is TGTGCCAGCAGAACCGGACACTACACTGAAGCTTTCTTT.

This clonotype was detected only a few times. The chain employs TRBV5-4 and TRBJ1-3; 8 positions match TRBD1. The V segment lost 0 bases and the J segment 11 bases; nucleotides outside the gene matches: 7. The CDR3 is made up of 14 amino acids. Germline lookup yields CDR1 SGHNT and CDR2 YYREEE (reference sequence). CDR3 amino acids: CASSLAGTGLSIYF. The CDR3 nucleotides read TGTGCCAGCAGCTTGGCCGGGACAGGTCTATCCATATATTTT.